This record covers a single TCR beta chain. The sample belongs to a study of blood T cell repertoires in COVID-19. Study summary: The study drew acute and convalescent COVID-19 samples from the United States, Italy and Spain. In each case, the material was cDNA or gDNA derived from T cells, B-cell-depleted T cells, or PBMCs.

V lost 4 bases, J lost 3 bases, and 11 bases stayed unmatched. The CDR3 is 16 amino acids. The V gene's germline CDR1 is SGHKS and CDR2 YYEKEE (reference sequence). Resolution of symptoms, clearance, or two negative PCRs was present in recovered Cohort 3 donors. In the authors' workflow: Estimated nucleated cell counts came from reference gene primer amplification. Measured with immunoSEQ multiplex PCR; TCRdb has only the in-frame clones, and not every one. That table is the source of V, J and clone size, and D and trimming were worked out from the DNA. This table has roughly 290,000 clones, roughly nine tenths appearing once.

This sequence joins TRBV5-5 and TRBJ2-5; 8 positions match TRBD2. This clonotype was sampled from a woman in her forties who had recovered from COVID-19. Input material: PBMCs or T cells enriched from blood (not recorded which). This chain's CDR3 is CASSVGPTGGKETQYF. DNA for the CDR3: TGTGCCAGCAGCGTGGGACCGACGGGGGGGAAAGAGACCCAGTACTTC.